This record covers a single T cell receptor beta chain. This clonotype has just a few counts. Its antigen is unknown. No much larger clone exists at a distance of one base, and base qualities are not known. The sample's treatment or condition label, in plain terms: in vitro stimulation with specific CMV peptide epitopes to enrich CMV-specific T cells. A distance of 7 bases separates the germline ends of V and J, which lose 0 bases and 3 bases respectively. The CDR3 covers 14 residues, taking in both the cysteine and the phenylalanine. Just CDR3 DNA is preserved here, 42 bases in frame from base 1. CDR1 and CDR2, per the germline V gene, are ENHRY and SYGVKD. TCRdb names Illumina HiSeq 1500 as the instrument used. Using fastp trimming at Q25 and MiXCR clonotype assembly, TCRdb reanalyzed the public sequencing data and kept in-frame beta chains. Each CDR3 protein gets just one entry, which takes the most common genes and DNA from the rows behind it. The sample contains 26,000 or so distinct CDR3 sequences, around 19% of them found a single time. 70% to 90% of the sample is held by the ten biggest clonotypes.

The sample is drawn from a study of T cell repertoires in cytomegalovirus infection (dated by TCRdb to the late 2010s). Some background on the complete study: Recently identified HLA-C-restricted CMV epitopes, whose presentation resists viral immunomodulation, were targeted by peptide stimulations together with well-studied HLA-B-restricted epitopes. Because public TCR beta signatures pointed to carriage of CMV infection together with the matching HLA type, the HLA type of each donor mattered for the analysis.

What the work shows at the level of the full study, not this receptor alone: The ex vivo response was dominated by HLA-C-restricted CMV-specific TCR beta clonotypes, which also provided the single most frequent clonotype in two of eight donors. Cumulative frequency of public TCR beta family members discriminated carriers of CMV infection plus the relevant HLA type in this cohort and an independent approximately 370-donor cohort.

Material: CD8+ T cells from cultured PBMCs, obtained from culture after CMV antigen stimulation. The V and J segments used are TRBV10-3 and TRBJ2-3, with no reliable assignment of the D segment. The TCR comes from a human donor in good health (CMV status not recorded). Some clones in this sample may be carry-over from other donors' samples. The CDR3: CAISESEETDTQYF. At the DNA level, the sequence is TGTGCCATCAGTGAGTCGGAAGAGACAGATACGCAGTATTTT.